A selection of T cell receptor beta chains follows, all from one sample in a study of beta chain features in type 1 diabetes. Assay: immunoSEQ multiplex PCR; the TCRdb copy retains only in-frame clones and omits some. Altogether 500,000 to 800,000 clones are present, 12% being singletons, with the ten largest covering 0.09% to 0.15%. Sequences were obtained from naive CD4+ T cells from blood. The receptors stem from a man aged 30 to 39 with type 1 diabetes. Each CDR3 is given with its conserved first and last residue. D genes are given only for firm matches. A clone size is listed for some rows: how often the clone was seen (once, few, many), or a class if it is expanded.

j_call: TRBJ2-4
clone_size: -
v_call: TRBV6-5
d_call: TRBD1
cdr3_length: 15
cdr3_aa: CASSGTGHPKNIQYF
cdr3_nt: TGTGCCAGCAGTGGGACAGGGCATCCCAAAAACATTCAGTACTTC

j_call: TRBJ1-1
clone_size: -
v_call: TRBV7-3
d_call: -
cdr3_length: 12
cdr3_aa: CASSSGMGEAFF
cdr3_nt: TGTGCCAGCAGCTCAGGGATGGGTGAAGCTTTCTTT

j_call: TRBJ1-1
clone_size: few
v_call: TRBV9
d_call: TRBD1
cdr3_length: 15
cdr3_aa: CASSVEAGDRGLAFF
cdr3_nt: TGTGCCAGCAGCGTAGAGGCTGGAGACAGGGGGCTGGCTTTCTTT

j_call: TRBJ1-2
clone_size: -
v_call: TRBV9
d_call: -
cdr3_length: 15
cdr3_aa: CASSVRQSANYGYTF
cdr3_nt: TGTGCCAGCAGCGTGCGACAGTCGGCTAACTATGGCTACACCTTC

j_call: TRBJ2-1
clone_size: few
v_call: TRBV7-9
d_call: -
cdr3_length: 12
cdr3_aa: CASSYLSGEQFF
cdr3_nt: TGTGCCAGCAGTTATTTGTCTGGTGAGCAGTTCTTC

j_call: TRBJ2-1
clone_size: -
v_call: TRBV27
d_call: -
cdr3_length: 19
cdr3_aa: CASSLWGTDTILSYNEQFF
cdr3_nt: TGTGCCAGCAGTTTATGGGGGACGGATACGATTCTCTCCTACAATGAGCAGTTCTTC

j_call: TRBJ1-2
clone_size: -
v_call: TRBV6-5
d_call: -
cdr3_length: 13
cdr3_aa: CASSYAESYGYTF
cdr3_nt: TGTGCCAGCAGTTACGCGGAGAGTTATGGCTACACCTTC

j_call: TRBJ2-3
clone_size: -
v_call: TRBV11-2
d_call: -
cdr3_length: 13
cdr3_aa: CASSLWSTDTQYF
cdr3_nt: TGTGCCAGCAGCTTATGGTCCACAGATACGCAGTATTTT

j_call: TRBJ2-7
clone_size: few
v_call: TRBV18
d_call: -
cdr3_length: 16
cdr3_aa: CASSLGTQLGYYEQYF
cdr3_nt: TGTGCCAGCTCACTCGGGACCCAGCTTGGGTACTACGAGCAGTACTTC

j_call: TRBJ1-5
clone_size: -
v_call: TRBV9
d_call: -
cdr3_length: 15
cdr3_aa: CASSVGINSNQPQHF
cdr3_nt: TGTGCCAGCAGCGTAGGCATAAATAGCAATCAGCCCCAGCATTTT

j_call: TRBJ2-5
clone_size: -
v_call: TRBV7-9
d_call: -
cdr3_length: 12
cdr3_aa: CASSLLGQTQYF
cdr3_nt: TGTGCCAGCAGCTTACTAGGACAGACCCAGTACTTC

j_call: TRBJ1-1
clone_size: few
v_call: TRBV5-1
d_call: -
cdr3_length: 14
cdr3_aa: CASSLYSDNTEAFF
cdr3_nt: TGCGCCAGCAGCTTGTACTCGGACAACACTGAAGCTTTCTTT

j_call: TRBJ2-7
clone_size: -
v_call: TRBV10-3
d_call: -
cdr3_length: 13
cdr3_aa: CAISESNSYEQYF
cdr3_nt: TGTGCCATCAGTGAGAGTAACTCCTACGAGCAGTACTTC

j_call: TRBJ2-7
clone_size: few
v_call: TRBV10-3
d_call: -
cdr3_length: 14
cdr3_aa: CAISDQGGTYEQYF
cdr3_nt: TGTGCCATCAGTGACCAGGGGGGCACCTACGAGCAGTACTTC

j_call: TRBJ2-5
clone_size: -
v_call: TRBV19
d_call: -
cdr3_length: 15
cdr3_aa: CASSRSSQGGETQYF
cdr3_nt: TGTGCCAGTAGTAGATCCTCTCAGGGAGGAGAGACCCAGTACTTC

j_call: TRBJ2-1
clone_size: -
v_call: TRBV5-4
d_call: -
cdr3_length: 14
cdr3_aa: CASSQPQANNEQFF
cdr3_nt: TGTGCCAGCAGCCAACCTCAAGCCAATAATGAGCAGTTCTTC

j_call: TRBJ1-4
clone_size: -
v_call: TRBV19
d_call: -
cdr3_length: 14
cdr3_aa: CASRPTATNEKLFF
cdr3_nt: TGTGCCAGTAGGCCGACAGCAACTAATGAAAAACTGTTTTTT

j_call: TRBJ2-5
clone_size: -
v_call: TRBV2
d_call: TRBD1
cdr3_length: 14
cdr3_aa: CASSVQGSGETQYF
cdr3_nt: TGTGCCAGCAGTGTACAGGGGTCCGGGGAGACCCAGTACTTC

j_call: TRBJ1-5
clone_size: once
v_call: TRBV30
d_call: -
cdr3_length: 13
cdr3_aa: CAWSAGNGQPQHF
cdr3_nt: TGTGCCTGGAGTGCGGGGAATGGACAGCCCCAGCATTTT

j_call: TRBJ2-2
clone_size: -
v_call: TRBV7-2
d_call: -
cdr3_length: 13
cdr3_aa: CASSLGLAGELFF
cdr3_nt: TGTGCCAGCAGCTTAGGCCTCGCCGGGGAGCTGTTTTTT

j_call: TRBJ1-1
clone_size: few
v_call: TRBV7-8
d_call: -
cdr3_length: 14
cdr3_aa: CASSLIGAGTEAFF
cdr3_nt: TGTGCCAGCAGCTTAATTGGGGCGGGCACTGAAGCTTTCTTT

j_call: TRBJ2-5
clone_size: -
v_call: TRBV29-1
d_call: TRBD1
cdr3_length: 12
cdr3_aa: CSGGQGKETQYF
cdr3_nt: TGCAGCGGGGGACAGGGAAAAGAGACCCAGTACTTC